Shown below are 25 T cell receptor beta chains from a single sample sequenced in a study of blood T cell repertoires in COVID-19. Assay used: immunoSEQ multiplex PCR; TCRdb lists only in-frame clones, some missing. The sample has some 280,000 clones, under 90% seen once; the top ten hold roughly 0.96%. Sequencing input: peripheral blood. The source is a woman aged 40-49 years who had recovered from COVID-19.

The chain has TRBV9 and TRBJ2-2; TRBD2 agrees at 12 bases. The CDR3 has 16 amino acids. V was clipped by 3 bases and J by 6 bases; unmatched bases: 6. Germline CDR1 is SGDLS and CDR2 is YYNGEE. CDR3 amino acids: CASSALAGGPSGELFF. The CDR3 DNA is TGTGCCAGCAGCGCGCTAGCGGGAGGGCCCTCCGGGGAGCTGTTTTTT.

V is TRBV7-3 and J is TRBJ1-2; the D is unclear. V lost 1 base and J 3 bases, leaving 12 bases between the germline ends. Germline V lookup: CDR1 SGHTA, CDR2 FQGTGA. The CDR3 is made up of 15 amino acids. The chain's CDR3 is CASSLRAGIDYGYTF. CDR3 bases: TGTGCCAGCAGCTTAAGGGCCGGGATTGACTATGGCTACACCTTC.

This clone appeared once. The rearrangement links TRBV6-5 to TRBJ2-5, with a weak D call TRBD2 (5 bases). The CDR3 spans 12 residues. V shed 8 bases and J shed 5 bases, with 12 bases lying between them. CDR1 and CDR2 from the germline V gene are MNHEY and SVGAGI. Here the CDR3 reads CASEGFRETQYF. For the CDR3, the DNA is TGTGCCAGCGAGGGATTCCGGGAGACCCAGTACTTC.

This clone was picked up a small number of times. The chain employs TRBV28 and TRBJ1-5, with 10 bases matching TRBD1. Germline CDR1 MDHEN, CDR2 SYDVKM. This CDR3 contains 15 residues. J was trimmed by 7 bases and V by 6 bases; bases with no gene match: 9. The CDR3 spells CASSADRGGLQPQHF. The CDR3, as DNA: TGTGCCAGCAGCGCGGACAGGGGGGGACTCCAGCCCCAGCATTTT.

The J gene is TRBJ2-7, the V gene TRBV4-2; no definite D call. CDR3 length: 15 amino acids. Germline loops: CDR1 LGHNA, CDR2 YNFKEQ. V was shortened by 0 bases and J by 2 bases, with 11 bases between the two germline ends. CDR3 residues: CASSQETTGTYEQYF. CDR3 in DNA: TGTGCCAGCAGCCAAGAAACTACTGGAACCTACGAGCAGTACTTC.

This chain uses TRBV4-2 with TRBJ2-3; 10 bases align to TRBD2. V shed 4 bases and J 6 bases; nucleotides not matched to a gene: 19. The CDR3 is made up of 19 amino acids. Looked up from germline, CDR1 is LGHNA and CDR2 is YNFKEQ. CDR3 residues: CASSPQLGLADSLGDTQYF. CDR3 sequence (DNA): TGTGCCAGCAGCCCCCAATTAGGACTAGCGGACAGCCTTGGGGATACGCAGTATTTT.

The chain carries TRBV18 and TRBJ2-5, with 11 bases matching TRBD2. There are 15 residues in the CDR3. Germline V lookup: CDR1 KGHSH, CDR2 LQKENI. Germline trimming cut 6 bases from V and 5 bases from J; bases unmatched to any gene: 8. The CDR3: CASSSGLAAGETQYF. The CDR3 DNA reads TGTGCCAGCTCGTCGGGACTAGCGGCCGGGGAGACCCAGTACTTC.

This clone was found a few times. The chain carries TRBV6-4 and TRBJ2-3, with D perhaps matching TRBD2 (5 bases). Trimming removed 3 bases from V and 2 bases from J, with 6 bases in between. Germline V CDR1 and CDR2: MRHNA, SNTAGT. This CDR3 is built from 13 residues. CDR3 sequence (DNA): TGTGCCAGCAGTGAACGGGACACAGATACGCAGTATTTT. It specifies CASSERDTDTQYF.

V is TRBV18 and J is TRBJ1-2; tentatively, D is TRBD1 (6 bases). The germline V gene has CDR1 KGHSH and CDR2 LQKENI. Deletions cut 2 bases from V and 4 bases from J, with 14 bases between. CDR3 length: 15 residues. CDR3 protein: CASSPTTGGGYGYTF. DNA of the CDR3: TGTGCCAGCTCACCAACGACAGGAGGCGGCTATGGCTACACCTTC.

V gene TRBV6-1 combines with J gene TRBJ1-4, with a weak D call TRBD1 (5 bases). This CDR3 region has 15 residues. Germline V gives CDR1 MNHNS, CDR2 SASEGT. V lost 2 bases and J 13 bases, leaving 20 bases between the germline ends. CDR3 DNA: TGTGCCAGCAGTGAAATTGGGAAACCCGGGACTGGACTGTTTTTT. This translates into CASSEIGKPGTGLFF.

The chain carries TRBV19 and TRBJ1-1; 7 bases align to TRBD1. The CDR3 extends over 15 amino acids. The germline CDR1 and CDR2 sequences are LNHDA and SQIVND (reference sequence). The ends lost 1 base at V and 2 bases at J; junction bases unmatched: 4. This CDR3 is CASSIVGTANTEAFF. DNA of the CDR3: TGTGCCAGTAGTATAGTGGGGACAGCTAACACTGAAGCTTTCTTT.

CDR3: CASSDVQREGWEQFF. The CDR3 coding sequence is TGTGCCAGCAGCGATGTCCAGCGGGAGGGATGGGAGCAGTTCTTC. The rearrangement uses TRBV6-2 or TRBV6-3 and TRBJ2-1, with 10 bases aligning to TRBD2. Per the germline V gene, CDR1 is MNHEY and CDR2 is SVGEGT. J was trimmed by 10 bases and V by 6 bases; bases with no gene match: 12. The CDR3 is 15 residues long.

The chain is built from TRBV6-5 and TRBJ1-1, with 8 nucleotides matching TRBD1. The CDR3 sequence is 13 residues long. V dropped 10 bases and J dropped 5; count of bases not matched to a gene: 9. The germline V gene has CDR1 MNHEY and CDR2 SVGAGI. In DNA form, the CDR3 reads TGTGCCACCGAGGGACAGGCGAGGACTGAAGCTTTCTTT. Protein sequence: CATEGQARTEAFF.

The CDR3 protein is CASSLSTSGTDTQYF. CDR3 DNA sequence: TGTGCCAGCAGCTTATCGACTAGCGGCACAGATACGCAGTATTTT. V usage is TRBV7-2 and J usage is TRBJ2-3; 8 bases are shared with TRBD2. The ends lost 2 bases at V and 1 base at J; junction bases unmatched: 2. The length of the CDR3 is 15 residues. The V gene's germline CDR1 is SGHTA and CDR2 FQGNSA.

This chain links TRBV9 with TRBJ1-5; D remains unclear. The germline V gene encodes CDR1 SGDLS and CDR2 YYNGEE. V lost 0 bases, J lost 3 bases, and 4 bases lay in between. The CDR3 runs to 13 residues. CDR3 bases: TGTGCCAGCAGCGTAGGTCTCAATCAGCCCCAGCATTTT. It specifies CASSVGLNQPQHF.

The rearrangement uses TRBV23-1 and TRBJ2-7; 7 bases agree with TRBD2. TRBV23-1 counts as an open reading frame of uncertain function. J gave up 5 bases and V 4 bases, and 14 bases lay outside the gene matches. The CDR3 covers 16 residues. CDR3 in amino acids: CASSLSAQRGVHEQYF. CDR3 sequence (DNA): TGCGCCAGCAGTCTATCCGCCCAACGGGGGGTTCACGAGCAGTACTTC.

The chain couples TRBV5-1 to TRBJ2-7, with 7 positions matching TRBD2. The V gene's germline CDR1 is SGHRS and CDR2 YFSETQ. Trimming removed 3 bases from V and 5 bases from J; junction bases left unmatched: 2. This CDR3 comprises 12 residues. The CDR3 coding sequence is TGCGCCAGCAGCTCTACTAGCGACGAGCAGTACTTC. As protein: CASSSTSDEQYF. Full variable domain (rest looked up from reference TRBV5-1 and TRBJ2-7): KAGVTQTPRYLIKTRGQQVTLSCSPISGHRSVSWYQQTPGQGLQFLFEYFSETQRNKGNFPGRFSGRQFSNSRSEMNVSTLELGDSALYLCASSSTSDEQYFGPGTRLTVT.

The rearrangement links TRBV6-2 or TRBV6-3 to TRBJ2-1, with TRBD2 identical over 9 bases. CDR3 size: 15 residues. Trimming removed 0 bases from V and 7 bases from J; junction bases left unmatched: 4. Looked up from germline, CDR1 is MNHEY and CDR2 is SVGEGT. CDR3 sequence: CASSYSASGVNEQFF. The CDR3, as DNA: TGTGCCAGCAGTTACTCGGCTAGCGGGGTTAATGAGCAGTTCTTC.

The CDR3 loop is CASRRSGSTDTQYF. Written as DNA, the CDR3 is TGTGCCAGCAGGCGTAGCGGGAGCACAGATACGCAGTATTTT. The V gene is TRBV3-1 (or the pseudogene TRBV3-2), the J gene TRBJ2-3; 7 bases align to TRBD2. The CDR3 sequence is 14 residues long. The germline CDR1 and CDR2 sequences are LGHDT and YNNKEL (reference sequence). V dropped 6 bases and J dropped 0; count of bases not matched to a gene: 3.

The chain couples TRBV7-9 to TRBJ1-4; 11 nucleotides line up with TRBD1. Germline V gives CDR1 SEHNR, CDR2 FQNEAQ (reference sequence). Germline trimming cut 5 bases from V and 5 bases from J; bases unmatched to any gene: 13. The CDR3 has 18 amino acids. DNA of the CDR3: TGTGCCAGCAGCCGGACAGGGGGCGCAGAGGGAATGAATGAAAAACTGTTTTTT. This sequence encodes CASSRTGGAEGMNEKLFF.

The chain combines TRBV7-2 with TRBJ1-3, with TRBD1 matching 9 bases. V trimming: 3 bases; J trimming: 7 bases; junction bases outside the gene matches: 7. Germline lookup yields CDR1 SGHTA and CDR2 FQGNSA. This CDR3 contains 15 residues. CDR3 DNA: TGTGCCAGCAGCTTGGGGACAGGGTCCTGGAACACCATATATTTT. Translating gives CASSLGTGSWNTIYF.

In nucleotides, the CDR3 is TGTGCCAGCAGTCTTACCGGGACAGGGACCTACGAGCAGTACTTC. It specifies CASSLTGTGTYEQYF. The chain couples TRBV27 to TRBJ2-7; 9 bases are shared with TRBD1. The germline V gene has CDR1 MNHEY and CDR2 SMNVEV (reference sequence). The CDR3 covers 15 residues. The trim removed 5 bases at V and 2 bases at J, leaving 7 bases unmatched.

This chain uses TRBV27 with TRBJ2-2; D possibly corresponds to TRBD1 (6 bases). CDR1 and CDR2 (germline): MNHEY, SMNVEV (reference sequence). Trimming removed 3 bases at V and 6 bases at J, with 11 bases between. This CDR3 has 14 residues. CDR3 DNA: TGTGCCAGCAGTTTGCGCCGGACAGCCGGGGAGCTGTTTTTT. It encodes CASSLRRTAGELFF.

V and J are TRBV7-8 and TRBJ2-3; D tentatively fits TRBD1 or TRBD2 (6 bases each). The germline V gene encodes CDR1 SGHVS and CDR2 FQNEAQ. Trimming removed 5 bases at V and 1 base at J, with 16 bases between. The CDR3 totals 16 residues. In DNA form, the CDR3 reads TGTGCCAGCAGCCGAGGGGGGTCTAGCGGCACAGATACGCAGTATTTT. It encodes CASSRGGSSGTDTQYF.

The genes are TRBV5-5 and TRBJ2-1; no reliable D call. The CDR3 contains 14 residues. The V gene lost 0 bases and the J gene lost 2 bases, with 6 bases spanning the gap. Germline V gene data show CDR1 as SGHKS and CDR2 as YYEKEE (reference sequence). The CDR3 bases are TGTGCCAGCAGCTTGGGACTCCCCTACAATGAGCAGTTCTTC. Translation: CASSLGLPYNEQFF.